This T cell receptor (beta chain) stems from a study of T cell repertoires in cytomegalovirus infection. Study in general: Both a matching HLA type and CMV infection were indicated by public TCR beta signatures. General study results and limits: Summed frequency of public TCR beta families distinguished CMV carriers with the relevant HLA. It was HLA-C-restricted CMV-specific TCR beta clonotypes that dominated the response ex vivo.

TCRdb reprocessed the reads via MiXCR and lists one record per CDR3 protein. The table includes hundreds of thousands of distinct CDR3 sequences, roughly 18% detected once. The CDR3 sequence is 12 residues long. The ends were cut back, 6 bases at V and 8 bases at J, with 11 bases in the middle. Looked up from germline, CDR1 is SGHNT and CDR2 is YENEEA. As regards this clonotype: As yet, its antigen is unknown.

J is TRBJ2-1 and V is TRBV11-3; possibly TRBD1 for D (6 bases). The specimen was PBMCs. The source is a human donor in good health (CMV status not recorded). Some clones in this sample may be carry-over from other donors' samples. Here the CDR3 DNA reads TGTGCCAGCAGTTCATCAGGGGATGAGCAGTTCTTC. Its translation is CASSSSGDEQFF.